This T cell receptor beta chain was identified in a study of cytomegalovirus exposure and HLA in healthy donors. Study-level results: According to reports, the classifier identified cytomegalovirus status with high specificity and sensitivity.

V was clipped by 9 bases and J by 7 bases, with 22 bases between them. The CDR3 is made up of 14 amino acids. Germline CDR1 reads SGHNT; CDR2 reads YYREEE (reference sequence). Primers included in the PCR were 60 Vbeta and 13 Jbeta primers. Method: immunoSEQ multiplex PCR; TCRdb's copy keeps in-frame clones and lacks some. This sample has more than 80,000 clones; approximately 71% occur once, and the top ten carry about 2.9%. Comments on this clone: Antigen unknown.

Material for sequencing was PBMCs. The TCR comes from a man between 45 and 60 years old in good health and CMV-seronegative. The V and J genes are TRBV5-4 and TRBJ1-2; D may be TRBD1 (5 bases). CDR3 nucleotides: TGTGCCATCCTGACACCCCGGGGGGGTGCTGGCTACACCTTC. Its translation is CAILTPRGGAGYTF.